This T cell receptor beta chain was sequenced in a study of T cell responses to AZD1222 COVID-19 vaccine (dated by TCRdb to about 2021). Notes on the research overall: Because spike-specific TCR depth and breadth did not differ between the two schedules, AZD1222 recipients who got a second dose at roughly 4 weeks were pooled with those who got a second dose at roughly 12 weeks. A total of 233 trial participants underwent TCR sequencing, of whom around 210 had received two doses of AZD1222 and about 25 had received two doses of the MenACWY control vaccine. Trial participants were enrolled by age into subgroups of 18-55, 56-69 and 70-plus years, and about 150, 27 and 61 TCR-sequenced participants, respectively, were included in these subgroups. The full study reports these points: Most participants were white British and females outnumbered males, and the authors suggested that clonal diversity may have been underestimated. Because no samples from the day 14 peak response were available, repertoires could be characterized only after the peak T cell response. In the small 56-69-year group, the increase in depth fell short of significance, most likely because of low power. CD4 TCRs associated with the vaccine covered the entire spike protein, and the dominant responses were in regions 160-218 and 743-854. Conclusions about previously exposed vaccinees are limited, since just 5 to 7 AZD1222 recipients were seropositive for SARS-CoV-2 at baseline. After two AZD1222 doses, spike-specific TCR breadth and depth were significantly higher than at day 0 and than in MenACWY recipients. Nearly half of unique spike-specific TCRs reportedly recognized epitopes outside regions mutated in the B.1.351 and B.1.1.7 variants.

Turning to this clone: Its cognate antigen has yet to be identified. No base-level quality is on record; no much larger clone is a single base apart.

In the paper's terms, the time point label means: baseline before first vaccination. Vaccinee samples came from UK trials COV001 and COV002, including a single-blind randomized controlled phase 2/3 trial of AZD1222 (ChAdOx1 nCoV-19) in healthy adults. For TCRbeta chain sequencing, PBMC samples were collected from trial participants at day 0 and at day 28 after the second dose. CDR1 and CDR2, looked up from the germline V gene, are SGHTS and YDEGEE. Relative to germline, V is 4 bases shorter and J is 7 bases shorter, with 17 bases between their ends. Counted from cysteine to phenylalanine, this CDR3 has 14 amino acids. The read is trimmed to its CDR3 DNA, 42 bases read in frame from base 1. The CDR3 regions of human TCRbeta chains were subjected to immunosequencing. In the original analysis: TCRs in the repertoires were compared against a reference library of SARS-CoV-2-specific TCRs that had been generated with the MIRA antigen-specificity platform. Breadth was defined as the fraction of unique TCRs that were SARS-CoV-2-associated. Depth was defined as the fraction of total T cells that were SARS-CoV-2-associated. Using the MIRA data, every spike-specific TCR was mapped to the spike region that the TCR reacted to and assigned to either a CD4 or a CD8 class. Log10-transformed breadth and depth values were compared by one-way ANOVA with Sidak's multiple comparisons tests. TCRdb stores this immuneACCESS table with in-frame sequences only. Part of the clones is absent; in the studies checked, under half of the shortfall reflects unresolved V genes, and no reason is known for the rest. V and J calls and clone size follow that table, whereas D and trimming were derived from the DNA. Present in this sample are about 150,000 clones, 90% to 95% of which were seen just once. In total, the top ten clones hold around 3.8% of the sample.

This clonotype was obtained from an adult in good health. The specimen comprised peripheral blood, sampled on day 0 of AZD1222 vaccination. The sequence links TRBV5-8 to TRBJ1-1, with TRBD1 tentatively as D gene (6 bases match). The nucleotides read TGTGCCAGCAGCACGGGCGTCAGGGGTCTTGAAGCTTTCTTT. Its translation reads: CASSTGVRGLEAFF.